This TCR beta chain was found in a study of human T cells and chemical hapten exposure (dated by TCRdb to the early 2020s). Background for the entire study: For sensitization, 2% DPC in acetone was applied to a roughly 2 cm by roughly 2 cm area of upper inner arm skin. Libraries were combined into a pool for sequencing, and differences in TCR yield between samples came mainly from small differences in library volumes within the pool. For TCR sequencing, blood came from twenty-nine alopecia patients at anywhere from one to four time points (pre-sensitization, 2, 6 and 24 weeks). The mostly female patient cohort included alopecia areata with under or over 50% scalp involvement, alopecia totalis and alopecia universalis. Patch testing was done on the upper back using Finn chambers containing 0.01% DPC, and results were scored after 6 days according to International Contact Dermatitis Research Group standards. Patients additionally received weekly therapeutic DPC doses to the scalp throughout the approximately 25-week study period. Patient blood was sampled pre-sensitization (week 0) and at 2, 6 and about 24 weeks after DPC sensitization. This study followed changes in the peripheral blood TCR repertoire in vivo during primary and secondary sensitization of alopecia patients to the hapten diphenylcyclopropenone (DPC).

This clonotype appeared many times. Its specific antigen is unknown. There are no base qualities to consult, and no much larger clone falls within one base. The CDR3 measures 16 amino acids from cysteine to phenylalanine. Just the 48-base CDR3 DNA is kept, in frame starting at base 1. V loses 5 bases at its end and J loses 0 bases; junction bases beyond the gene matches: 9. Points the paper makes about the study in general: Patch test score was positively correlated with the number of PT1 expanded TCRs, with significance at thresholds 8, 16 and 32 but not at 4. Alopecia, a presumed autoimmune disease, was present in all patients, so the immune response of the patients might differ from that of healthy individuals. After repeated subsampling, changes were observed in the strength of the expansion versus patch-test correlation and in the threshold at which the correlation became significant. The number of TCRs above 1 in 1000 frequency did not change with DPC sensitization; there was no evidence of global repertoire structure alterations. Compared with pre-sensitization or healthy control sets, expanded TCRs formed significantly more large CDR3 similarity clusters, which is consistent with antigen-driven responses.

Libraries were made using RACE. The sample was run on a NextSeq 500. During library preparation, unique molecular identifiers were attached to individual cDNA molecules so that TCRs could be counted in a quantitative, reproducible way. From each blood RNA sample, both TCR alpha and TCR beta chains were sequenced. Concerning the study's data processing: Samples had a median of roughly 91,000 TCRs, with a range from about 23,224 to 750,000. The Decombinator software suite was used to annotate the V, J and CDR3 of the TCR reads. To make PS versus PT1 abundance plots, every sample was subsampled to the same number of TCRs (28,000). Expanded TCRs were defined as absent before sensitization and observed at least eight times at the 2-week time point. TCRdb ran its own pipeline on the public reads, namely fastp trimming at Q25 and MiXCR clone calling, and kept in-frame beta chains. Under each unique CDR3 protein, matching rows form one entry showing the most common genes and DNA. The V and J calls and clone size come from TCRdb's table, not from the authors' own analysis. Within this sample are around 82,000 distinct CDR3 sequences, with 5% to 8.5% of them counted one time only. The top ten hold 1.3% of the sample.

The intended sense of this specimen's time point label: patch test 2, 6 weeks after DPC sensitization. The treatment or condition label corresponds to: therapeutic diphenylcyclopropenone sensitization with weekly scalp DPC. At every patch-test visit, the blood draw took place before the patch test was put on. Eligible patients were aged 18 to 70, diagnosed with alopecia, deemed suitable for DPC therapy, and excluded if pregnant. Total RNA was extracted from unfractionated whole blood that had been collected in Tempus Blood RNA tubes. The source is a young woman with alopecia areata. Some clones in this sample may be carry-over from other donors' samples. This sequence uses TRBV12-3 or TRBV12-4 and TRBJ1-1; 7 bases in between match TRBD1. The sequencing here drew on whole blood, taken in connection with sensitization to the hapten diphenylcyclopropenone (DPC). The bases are TGTGCCAGCAGTAGACAGGGCGGGGGGATGAACACTGAAGCTTTCTTT. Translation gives CASSRQGGGMNTEAFF.